This TCR beta chain was identified in a study of blood T cell repertoires in COVID-19. About the research overall: Both acute and convalescent COVID-19 samples were obtained from the United States, Italy and Spain. Sources were T cells, B-cell-depleted T cells, or PBMCs; the material itself was cDNA or gDNA.

From germline, CDR1 is MNHEY and CDR2 SVGAGI. The CDR3 is 13 amino acids. V was pared by 7 bases and J by 4 bases, with 13 bases between. Methods used by the authors: For nucleated cells, counts were estimated from reference gene primer amplification. Assay used: immunoSEQ multiplex PCR; TCRdb lists only in-frame clones, some missing. Clone size and the V and J calls come from that table; the DNA yielded D and trimming. This sample has fewer than 500,000 clones, with about 89% found just once. The chain employs TRBV6-5 and TRBJ1-2, with D uncertain. What was sequenced was peripheral blood. This TCR derives from a woman aged 25 to 45 with acute or convalescent COVID-19. DNA of the CDR3: TGTGCCAGCAACTTGCGAGGGCTCTATGGCTACACCTTC. It codes for CASNLRGLYGYTF.